These T cell receptor beta chains were read from a single sample in a study of T-cell memory formation after mild COVID-19. TCRdb re-called the 5' RACE reads with MiXCR, one entry per CDR3 protein. Of around 340,000 distinct CDR3 sequences listed, more than 15% were seen once; the top ten hold about 20%. Sequencing used PBMCs or a T cell subset sorted from them (not recorded which). These receptors were obtained from a man aged 18 to 29 who had mild COVID-19 (a few samples of this study predate the infection). Cell type and time point are not known. Both conserved end residues are trimmed from each CDR3. The D gene is left open where the match is weak.

J,D,V,length,CDR3
TRBJ1-2,NA,TRBV6-7,15,ASSQNSAEAFNYGYT
TRBJ2-3,NA,TRBV7-9,13,ASSRTSGARNTQY
TRBJ2-1,NA,TRBV20-1,11,SAPRGWEDEQF
TRBJ2-3,NA,TRBV14,12,ASSQEAYTDTQY
TRBJ1-1,TRBD1,TRBV6-1,13,ASSLSRGVLTEAF
TRBJ2-7,TRBD2,TRBV7-2,13,ASSFSGGASGEQY
TRBJ2-4,TRBD1,TRBV6-2/TRBV6-3,11,ASSLSTGVVQY
TRBJ1-5,TRBD1,TRBV7-2,11,ASTGQGGQPQH
TRBJ2-3,TRBD2,TRBV5-1,16,ASSFSNTSGGATDTQY
TRBJ1-2,NA,TRBV6-5,10,ASSYDFYGYT
TRBJ2-7,NA,TRBV12-3/TRBV12-4,10,AIQTGPYEQY
TRBJ2-1,NA,TRBV21-1,14,ASSSPGKPSYNEQF
TRBJ2-7,NA,TRBV7-2,12,ASSLRGEAYEQY
TRBJ2-5,NA,TRBV6-1,14,ASSRSPTGTYGGQY
TRBJ2-4,NA,TRBV5-1,13,ASSLGTATANIQY
TRBJ2-3,NA,TRBV10-3,14,AIYPSKPETGDTQY